These 15 T cell receptor beta chains were all obtained from the same sample, sequenced in a study. TCRdb passed the 5' RACE reads through MiXCR, listing each CDR3 protein once. The table includes fewer than 1,500 distinct CDR3 sequences, more than 5.5% detected once. The source material was central memory T cells from blood PBMCs. The subset is: central memory CD4+ T cells. The receptors stem from a male donor with HIV.

The table lists this clonotype with a few counts. The chain links TRBV7-8 to TRBJ1-4, with D possibly matching TRBD1 (6 bases). The CDR3 is 16 residues long. Trimming shortened V by 5 bases and J by 4 bases, and 17 bases separated the two germline ends. Germline-derived CDR1 and CDR2 are SGHVS and FQNEAQ. This chain's CDR3 is CASSQTRTDFNEKLFF. The DNA for the CDR3 is TGTGCCAGCAGCCAGACCCGGACAGACTTTAATGAAAAACTGTTTTTT.

By share, this clonotype counts as large. V gene TRBV11-3 combines with J gene TRBJ2-5; D call uncertain. The CDR3 is 13 amino acids. Trimming removed 5 bases from V and 4 bases from J, with 11 bases in between. Germline V gene sequence: CDR1 SGHNT, CDR2 YENEEA. CDR3 nucleotides: TGTGCCAGCAGCGGTCCTGGGATAGAGACCCAGTACTTC. Translated, it gives CASSGPGIETQYF.

Only a few counts were recorded for this clonotype. The rearrangement joins TRBV2 to TRBJ1-5; D is unclear. Germline CDR1 SNHLY, CDR2 FYNNEI. This CDR3 is built from 13 residues. V was trimmed by 1 base and J by 7 bases, leaving 8 bases between them. CDR3 region: CASSEGERQPQHF. The CDR3 DNA sequence: TGTGCCAGCAGTGAAGGGGAAAGGCAGCCCCAGCATTTT.

The CDR3 DNA reads TGCGCCAGCAGTTACCGGGTACCCTCCTACGAGCAGTACTTC. It encodes CASSYRVPSYEQYF. The rearrangement joins TRBV10-1 to TRBJ2-7, with unresolved D. The CDR3 loop spans 14 amino acids. The germline gives CDR1 WNHNN, CDR2 SYGVQD (reference sequence). Trimming shortened V by 5 bases and J by 0 bases, and 11 bases separated the two germline ends.

This clonotype is termed hyperexpanded. The chain is built from TRBV11-3 and TRBJ1-1; D ambiguous. In germline, CDR1 is SGHNT, CDR2 YENEEA. This CDR3 is built from 15 residues. Between the trimmed V and J ends, which lost 1 base and 0 bases, there was a span of 9 bases. CDR3 sequence: CASSLGGTLNTEAFF. The CDR3 DNA reads as TGTGCCAGCAGCTTAGGAGGCACCCTGAACACTGAAGCTTTCTTT.

This clonotype is labeled as medium-sized. The chain combines TRBV6-2 or TRBV6-3 with TRBJ2-3, with unresolved D. V lost 4 bases and J 5 bases, leaving 7 bases between the germline ends. The CDR3 covers 12 residues. Germline CDR1 MNHEY, CDR2 SVGEGT. The CDR3: CASSSRGDTQYF. The CDR3 DNA reads TGTGCCAGCAGTTCCCGAGGAGATACGCAGTATTTT.

A few counts support this clonotype. The J gene is TRBJ2-6, the V gene TRBV24-1, with 7 bases aligning to TRBD2. The CDR3 covers 15 residues. The V gene's germline CDR1 is KGHDR and CDR2 SFDVKD. V trimming: 6 bases; J trimming: 4 bases; junction bases outside the gene matches: 5. CDR3 in DNA: TGTGCCACCAGTCCCGGGGGGTCGGGGGCCAACGTCCTGACTTTC. As protein: CATSPGGSGANVLTF.

This clonotype rates as large. The rearrangement joins TRBV6-5 to TRBJ2-2, with 8 positions matching TRBD2. This CDR3 is 17 amino acids long. Germline V gene lookup returns CDR1 MNHEY and CDR2 SVGAGI. V shed 0 bases and J 5 bases; nucleotides not matched to a gene: 8. The CDR3 loop is CASSYSKRASGTGELFF. DNA for the CDR3: TGTGCCAGCAGTTACTCAAAAAGGGCTAGCGGGACCGGGGAGCTGTTTTTT.

Sample share makes this clonotype medium-sized. The chain links TRBV28 to TRBJ1-5; D gene unclear. This CDR3 has 13 residues. V lost 6 bases to trimming and J lost 1 base, with 7 bases between them. CDR1 is MDHEN, CDR2 SYDVKM, per germline. The DNA of the CDR3 is TGTGCCAGCAGAAGTCAGAGCAATCAGCCCCAGCATTTT. Its translation: CASRSQSNQPQHF.

The CDR3 region is CASSRTRDTGELFF. CDR3 nucleotide sequence: TGCGCCAGCAGCCGAACCAGGGACACCGGGGAGCTGTTTTTT. This chain connects TRBV4-1 to TRBJ2-2; a weak D match, TRBD1 (5 bases). CDR3 size: 14 residues. Trimming removed 4 bases at V and 3 bases at J, with 9 bases between. The germline CDR1 and CDR2 sequences are MGHRA and YSYEKL.

Relative to its sample, this clonotype is medium-sized. The chain joins TRBV10-1 to TRBJ2-3, with D perhaps TRBD1 (5 bases). The CDR3 extends over 17 amino acids. V was clipped by 2 bases and J by 3 bases, with 18 bases between them. Germline V gene sequence: CDR1 WNHNN, CDR2 SYGVQD (reference sequence). CDR3 nucleotides: TGCGCCAGCAGTGAGGTCAGGACACCGACAAGGACAGATACGCAGTATTTT. This translates into CASSEVRTPTRTDTQYF.

Within the sample, this clonotype is large. The chain is built from TRBV14 and TRBJ2-1; 8 bases align to TRBD1. V trimming: 4 bases; J trimming: 10 bases; junction bases outside the gene matches: 6. The CDR3 extends over 13 amino acids. CDR1 is SGHDN, CDR2 FVKESK, per germline. The CDR3 DNA is TGTGCCAGCAGCCGCCAACAGGGGGGCGAGCAGTTCTTC. Translated: CASSRQQGGEQFF.

The rearrangement joins TRBV13 to TRBJ1-1, with 8 nucleotides matching TRBD1. The CDR3 length is 16 residues. Trimming removed 5 bases from V and 4 bases from J; junction bases left unmatched: 12. Germline CDR1 PRHDT, CDR2 FYEKMQ (reference sequence). In DNA, the CDR3 is TGTGCCAGCAGCCAGGGGGACAGGCGGAGAGGCACTGAAGCTTTCTTT. It yields the protein CASSQGDRRRGTEAFF. The full variable domain, in which reference TRBV13 and TRBJ1-1 provide the parts outside the CDR3, is AAGVIQSPRHLIKEKRETATLKCYPIPRHDTVYWYQQGPGQDPQFLISFYEKMQSDKGSIPDRFSAQQFSDYHSELNMSSLELGDSALYFCASSQGDRRRGTEAFFGQGTRLTVV.

Sample share makes this clonotype medium-sized. J is TRBJ2-5 and V is TRBV10-3; D ambiguous. The germline V gene encodes CDR1 ENHRY and CDR2 SYGVKD. Trimming pared 0 bases from V and 2 bases from J, leaving 13 bases between. The CDR3 loop spans 16 amino acids. Here the CDR3 reads CAISESRARIQETQYF. The DNA of the CDR3 is TGTGCCATCAGTGAGTCACGGGCGCGCATTCAAGAGACCCAGTACTTC.

To note about this clonotype: This could be a read error, since a much larger clone is one nucleotide away. The V call is TRBV10-1, the J call TRBJ1-4, with 7 positions matching TRBD1. The CDR3 contains 14 residues. CDR1 WNHNN and CDR2 SYGVQD come from the germline V gene (reference sequence). The CDR3 here is CTSRSGTVGGKLFF. For the CDR3, the DNA is TGCACCAGCAGATCCGGGACAGTCGGCGGAAAACTGTTTTTT.